A single sample gave rise to the 26 T cell receptor beta chains below, sequenced in a study of blood T cell repertoires in COVID-19. Profiled with immunoSEQ multiplex PCR; TCRdb holds only in-frame clones, not every one. The sample lists approximately 14,000 clones; more than 75% were seen once. The sample comprised peripheral blood. Receptor source: a human donor in a cohort sampled during active COVID-19.

The chain has TRBV18 and TRBJ2-3; tentative D call: TRBD1 (5 bases). V was shortened by 3 bases and J by 0 bases, with 10 bases between the two germline ends. The length of the CDR3 is 15 residues. Germline CDR1 reads KGHSH; CDR2 reads LQKENI. The CDR3 region has the DNA TGTGCCAGCTCACCCTTACAGGATAGCACAGATACGCAGTATTTT. Translating it yields CASSPLQDSTDTQYF.

In its sample, this clone was seen once. The chain combines TRBV24-1 with TRBJ2-4; D ambiguous. Trimming removed 2 bases at V and 0 bases at J, with 7 bases between. The CDR3 sequence is 15 residues long. Looked up from germline, CDR1 is KGHDR and CDR2 is SFDVKD. CDR3 region: CATSDSRVAKNIQYF. In DNA, the CDR3 is TGTGCCACCAGTGATTCACGGGTAGCCAAAAACATTCAGTACTTC.

The table lists this clone with a count of one. J is TRBJ2-7 and V is TRBV9; a possible D gene is TRBD1 (5 bases). Germline V gene sequence: CDR1 SGDLS, CDR2 YYNGEE. The CDR3 has 13 amino acids. Trimming took off 2 bases at V and 7 bases at J, with 13 bases between the two ends. The CDR3 sequence: CASSVGQVGEQYF. CDR3 nucleotides: TGTGCCAGCAGCGTGGGGCAGGTTGGGGAGCAGTACTTC.

The rearrangement joins TRBV7-9 to TRBJ2-1; the D is unclear. Germline CDR1 reads SEHNR; CDR2 reads FQNEAQ (reference sequence). CDR3 length: 15 residues. V lost 3 bases and J lost 9, with 18 bases in between. Here the CDR3 DNA reads TGTGCCAGCAGCTTGCCCCGAGGCGACCGGAGTGAGCAGTTCTTC. This sequence encodes CASSLPRGDRSEQFF.

This clone was seen only a few times. The gene calls are TRBV14 and TRBJ2-2; D unresolved. The germline gives CDR1 SGHDN, CDR2 FVKESK. The V end lost 7 bases, the J end lost 0 bases, and 12 bases lay between the germline ends. CDR3 length equals 15 residues. The CDR3 sequence: CASTDGRTNTGELFF. Here the CDR3 DNA reads TGTGCCAGCACCGATGGCAGAACGAACACCGGGGAGCTGTTTTTT.

The chain links TRBV7-6 to TRBJ1-6, with 8 bases that match TRBD1. V shed 2 bases, J shed 10 bases, and the junction held 7 bases outside the gene matches. This CDR3 is 15 amino acids long. Germline values: CDR1 SGHVS, CDR2 FNYEAQ. The CDR3 region is CASSLSRGTGSPLHF. CDR3 sequence (DNA): TGTGCCAGCAGCTTATCCCGGGGGACAGGATCACCCCTCCACTTT.

The chain employs TRBV9 and TRBJ1-6; D is perhaps TRBD1 (6 bases). The V gene's germline CDR1 is SGDLS and CDR2 YYNGEE. The CDR3 runs to 17 residues. The V end was cut by 4 bases, the J end by 2 bases, with 16 bases between. CDR3 coding DNA: TGTGCCAGCAGCCCTGGGGGGGCAGTGGCCTATAATTCACCCCTCCACTTT. Protein product: CASSPGGAVAYNSPLHF.

The chain joins TRBV27 to TRBJ2-7, with 7 nucleotides matching TRBD1. The ends lost 3 bases at V and 2 bases at J; junction bases unmatched: 13. From germline, CDR1 is MNHEY and CDR2 SMNVEV (reference sequence). The CDR3 has 17 residues. The CDR3 sequence is CASSFSGTDLYAYEQYF. In nucleotides, the CDR3 is TGTGCCAGCAGTTTCTCCGGGACAGACCTTTACGCCTACGAGCAGTACTTC.

The chain couples TRBV15 to TRBJ1-5; no firm D call. The germline gives CDR1 LNHNV, CDR2 YYDKDF (reference sequence). The CDR3 totals 12 residues. This chain's CDR3 is CASRQEDQPQHF. For the CDR3, the DNA is TGTGCGTCCCGGCAGGAGGACCAGCCCCAGCATTTT.

The chain links TRBV4-1 to TRBJ2-2, with D possibly TRBD2 on 5 matching bases. With 0 bases removed from V and 0 bases from J, the gap between germline ends came to 17 bases. CDR3 length equals 19 residues. CDR1 is MGHRA, CDR2 YSYEKL, per germline. The CDR3, as DNA: TGCGCCAGCAGCCAAGATCCCCGGCTAGCAGACACGAACACCGGGGAGCTGTTTTTT. Its translation: CASSQDPRLADTNTGELFF.

The gene calls are TRBV10-3 and TRBJ2-2; 11 positions match TRBD1. Germline V CDR1 and CDR2: ENHRY, SYGVKD. This CDR3 region has 15 residues. Trimming took 9 bases from V and 3 from J; bases not matched to a gene: 6. This chain's CDR3 is CAITGTGGDTGELFF. The DNA of the CDR3 is TGTGCCATAACCGGGACAGGGGGGGACACCGGGGAGCTGTTTTTT.

The chain couples TRBV7-9 to TRBJ1-2; the D is unclear. Germline CDR1 and CDR2: SEHNR and FQNEAQ (reference sequence). V lost 3 bases, J lost 8 bases, and 25 bases lay in between. The CDR3 is 17 amino acids. The CDR3 sequence: CASSFTGVNGPYSGYTF. In nucleotides, the CDR3 is TGTGCCAGCAGCTTCACCGGGGTAAATGGGCCTTATTCGGGCTACACCTTC.

The rearrangement links TRBV6-6 to TRBJ2-1, with D perhaps matching TRBD1 (6 bases). V lost 5 bases to trimming and J lost 5 bases, with 19 bases between them. The CDR3 runs 16 residues. From germline, CDR1 is MNHNY and CDR2 SVGAGI (reference sequence). The chain's CDR3 is CASSPPGTPDNNEQFF. CDR3 coding DNA: TGTGCCAGCAGTCCACCCGGGACACCCGATAACAATGAGCAGTTCTTC.

The chain carries TRBV19 and TRBJ1-1; D gene unclear. Per germline, CDR1 LNHDA and CDR2 SQIVND (reference sequence). The CDR3 is 15 amino acids. V was trimmed by 1 base and J by 1 base, leaving 10 bases between them. DNA for the CDR3: TGTGCCAGTAGTATAGGTCGGAGGCAGAACACTGAAGCTTTCTTT. Translation gives CASSIGRRQNTEAFF.

This clone was seen a few times. The chain combines TRBV7-9 with TRBJ2-3; 8 bases fit TRBD2. This CDR3 comprises 18 residues. Trimming removed 5 bases from V and 0 bases from J; junction bases left unmatched: 13. CDR1 SEHNR and CDR2 FQNEAQ come from the germline V gene (reference sequence). The CDR3 DNA follows: TGTGCCAGCAGCCCGAAGGGCGGACTAGCAGCTAGCACAGATACGCAGTATTTT. As protein: CASSPKGGLAASTDTQYF.

This chain uses TRBV2 with TRBJ2-5; 7 bases fit TRBD2. The CDR3 totals 16 residues. Germline V gene data show CDR1 as SNHLY and CDR2 as FYNNEI. The V and J ends lost 6 bases and 5 bases, in that order; junction bases with no gene match: 15. CDR3 nucleotides: TGTGCCAGCAGACGACTTACTAGCGCCAGACAGGAGACCCAGTACTTC. Translating it yields CASRRLTSARQETQYF. The variable domain in full, with the rest retrieved from reference TRBV2 and TRBJ2-5, is EPEVTQTPSHQVTQMGQEVILRCVPISNHLYFYWYRQILGQKVEFLVSFYNNEISEKSEIFDDQFSVERPDGSNFTLKIRSTKLEDSAMYFCASRRLTSARQETQYFGPGTRLLVL.

The J gene is TRBJ2-4, the V gene TRBV5-5; 7 bases are shared with TRBD2. The CDR3 covers 17 residues. Germline V gene data show CDR1 as SGHKS and CDR2 as YYEKEE (reference sequence). The ends lost 5 bases at V and 1 base at J; junction bases unmatched: 12. The CDR3 reads CASSPRHGGGAKNIQYF. CDR3 nucleotide sequence: TGTGCCAGCAGTCCTCGACACGGGGGAGGGGCCAAAAACATTCAGTACTTC.

This chain links TRBV7-3 with TRBJ2-3; D is uncertain. Trimming removed 2 bases from V and 2 bases from J, with 5 bases in between. The CDR3 consists of 13 residues. The germline V gene has CDR1 SGHTA and CDR2 FQGTGA. The CDR3 loop is CASSLSITDTQYF. The CDR3, as DNA: TGTGCCAGCAGCTTATCCATCACAGATACGCAGTATTTT.

The J gene is TRBJ1-5, the V gene TRBV5-1, with TRBD1 matching over 11 bases. The CDR3 is 15 amino acids. V trimming: 2 bases; J trimming: 6 bases; junction bases outside the gene matches: 4. CDR1 is SGHRS, CDR2 YFSETQ, per germline. The CDR3 DNA reads as TGCGCCAGCAGCTTAGACGGGACAGGGGGTCAGCCCCAGCATTTT. Encoded protein: CASSLDGTGGQPQHF.

This clone has just one count. This chain uses TRBV3-1 (or the pseudogene TRBV3-2) with TRBJ2-1; TRBD2 is a possible D gene (6 bases). The CDR3 is 17 residues long. Germline values: CDR1 LGHDT, CDR2 YNNKEL (reference sequence). Trimming stripped 2 bases from V and 3 bases from J, with 17 bases between. CDR3 amino acids: CASSQYPTRSDYNEQFF. CDR3 nucleotides: TGTGCCAGCAGCCAATACCCGACTAGGTCTGACTACAATGAGCAGTTCTTC.

V is TRBV2 and J is TRBJ2-2; 9 nucleotides agree with TRBD2. CDR1 is SNHLY, CDR2 FYNNEI, per germline. J was trimmed by 1 base and V by 6 bases; bases with no gene match: 3. CDR3 length: 15 residues. The CDR3 loop is CASRPTSGNTGELFF. The DNA of the CDR3 is TGTGCCAGCAGGCCGACTAGCGGGAACACCGGGGAGCTGTTTTTT.

The chain combines TRBV15 with TRBJ2-5, with 7 bases aligning to TRBD1. With 0 bases clipped from V and 2 bases from J, the junction kept 0 bases outside the gene matches. CDR3 size: 14 residues. Germline V gene data show CDR1 as LNHNV and CDR2 as YYDKDF (reference sequence). CDR3: CATSRDRGQETQYF. In DNA, the CDR3 is TGTGCCACCAGCAGAGACAGGGGGCAAGAGACCCAGTACTTC. Full variable domain (remainder filled in from reference TRBV15 and TRBJ2-5): DAMVIQNPRYQVTQFGKPVTLSCSQTLNHNVMYWYQQKSSQAPKLLFHYYDKDFNNEADTPDNFQSRRPNTSFCFLDIRSPGLGDTAMYLCATSRDRGQETQYFGPGTRLLVL.

The chain carries TRBV14 and TRBJ1-2; perhaps TRBD1 as D (6 bases). Per germline, CDR1 SGHDN and CDR2 FVKESK. The CDR3 is 15 residues long. V was shortened by 6 bases and J by 7 bases, with 21 bases between the two germline ends. Written as DNA, the CDR3 is TGTGCCAGCAGTCCCCTTGGGGGGGGCTCATCTGGCTACACCTTC. Translated: CASSPLGGGSSGYTF. Drawing the rest from reference TRBV14 and TRBJ1-2, the complete variable domain is EAGVTQFPSHSVIEKGQTVTLRCDPISGHDNLYWYRRVMGKEIKFLLHFVKESKQDESGMPNNRFLAERTGGTYSTLKVQPAELEDSGVYFCASSPLGGGSSGYTFGSGTRLTVV.

The gene calls are TRBV15 and TRBJ2-6, with 7 bases matching TRBD1. The CDR3 extends over 18 amino acids. Germline V gene lookup returns CDR1 LNHNV and CDR2 YYDKDF (reference sequence). V gave up 2 bases and J gave up 0 bases; unmatched junction bases: 7. The CDR3 is CATSRPGQMISGANVLTF. As DNA, the CDR3 is TGTGCCACCAGCAGACCGGGACAGATGATCTCTGGGGCCAACGTCCTGACTTTC.

V usage is TRBV7-9 and J usage is TRBJ2-2, with D unresolved. This CDR3 is built from 16 residues. Trimming took 7 bases from V and 1 from J, leaving 16 bases between them. Germline CDR1 reads SEHNR; CDR2 reads FQNEAQ (reference sequence). The CDR3: CASIDRPERNTGELFF. The DNA of the CDR3 is TGTGCCAGCATCGACCGGCCGGAGAGGAACACCGGGGAGCTGTTTTTT.

The chain recombines TRBV5-1 with TRBJ1-1; perhaps TRBD1 as D (5 bases). This CDR3 contains 14 residues. Germline CDR1 SGHRS, CDR2 YFSETQ. Trimming removed 4 bases at V and 4 bases at J, with 14 bases between. The CDR3 protein is CASSRGGSTTEAFF. The CDR3 DNA sequence: TGCGCCAGCAGCCGCGGGGGTAGTACCACTGAAGCTTTCTTT.